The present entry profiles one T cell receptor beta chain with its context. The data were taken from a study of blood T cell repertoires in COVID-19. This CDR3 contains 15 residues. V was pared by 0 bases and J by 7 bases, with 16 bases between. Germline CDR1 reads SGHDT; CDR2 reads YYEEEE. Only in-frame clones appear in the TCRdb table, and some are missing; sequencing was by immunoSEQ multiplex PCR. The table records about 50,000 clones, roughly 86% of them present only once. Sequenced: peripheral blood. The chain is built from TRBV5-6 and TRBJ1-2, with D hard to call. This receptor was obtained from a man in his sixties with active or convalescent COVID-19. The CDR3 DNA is TGTGCCAGCAGCTTGGGAGGGAGGGAAGGCGGTGGCTACACCTTC. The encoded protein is CASSLGGREGGGYTF.